The 21 T cell receptor beta chains listed next were all sequenced from one sample in a study of T cell changes during pregnancy in multiple sclerosis. Method: immunoSEQ multiplex PCR; TCRdb's copy keeps in-frame clones and lacks some. The data contain about 60,000 clones, around 92% of them singletons. The sample consisted of peripheral blood, taken in the first trimester of pregnancy. The receptors originated from a female donor with multiple sclerosis, enrolled in a pregnancy study.

Only a few counts were recorded for this clone. The chain's CDR3 is CASSDSATSGGSSTDTQYF. The CDR3 bases are TGTGCCAGCAGTGACTCAGCGACTAGCGGGGGGTCAAGCACAGATACGCAGTATTTT. This rearrangement joins TRBV6-4 to TRBJ2-3, with 13 positions matching TRBD2. The CDR3 is 19 amino acids. The germline CDR1 and CDR2 sequences are MRHNA and SNTAGT. V was clipped by 0 bases and J by 0 bases; unmatched bases: 6.

CDR3 region: CASSLQGDNSPLHF. The DNA for the CDR3 is TGTGCCAGCAGCTTACAGGGGGATAATTCACCCCTCCACTTT. This rearrangement joins TRBV11-3 to TRBJ1-6; 7 positions match TRBD1. The V segment lost 2 bases and the J segment 5 bases; nucleotides outside the gene matches: 0. The CDR3 is 14 residues long. The germline V gene has CDR1 SGHNT and CDR2 YENEEA.

This clone came up once. This sequence joins TRBV7-6 and TRBJ1-1; TRBD1 agrees at 8 bases. The length of the CDR3 is 15 residues. CDR1 SGHVS and CDR2 FNYEAQ come from the germline V gene. V was clipped by 5 bases and J by 5 bases; unmatched bases: 10. DNA of the CDR3: TGTGCCAGCAGCCCCCCGACAGGGGCGAAAACTGAAGCTTTCTTT. Translated: CASSPPTGAKTEAFF.

The rearrangement uses TRBV20-1 and TRBJ1-4; D is undetermined. V was trimmed by 2 bases and J by 5 bases, leaving 3 bases between them. CDR3 length: 11 amino acids. The V gene's germline CDR1 is DFQATT and CDR2 SNEGSKA (reference sequence). CDR3 sequence reads: CSARLNEKLFF. The CDR3 DNA follows: TGCAGTGCTAGACTAAATGAAAAACTGTTTTTT.

V gene TRBV7-8 combines with J gene TRBJ2-5; D might be TRBD2 (7 bases). The CDR3 runs 15 residues. CDR1 and CDR2 from the germline V gene are SGHVS and FQNEAQ. Trimming cost V 3 bases and J 4 bases, with 15 bases left between them. CDR3 amino acids: CASSFGTGRGETQYF. CDR3 nucleotides: TGTGCCAGCAGCTTCGGCACAGGGAGGGGAGAGACCCAGTACTTC.

The rearrangement links TRBV7-6 to TRBJ1-4; D gene unclear. Trimming removed 0 bases from V and 5 bases from J, with 13 bases in between. This CDR3 contains 16 residues. Germline V lookup: CDR1 SGHVS, CDR2 FNYEAQ. CDR3 protein: CASSLASPGMNEKLFF. CDR3 nucleotides: TGTGCCAGCAGCTTAGCGTCACCGGGGATGAATGAAAAACTGTTTTTT.

V gene TRBV7-2 combines with J gene TRBJ2-7; 8 positions match TRBD2. Germline V gene lookup returns CDR1 SGHTA and CDR2 FQGNSA. Trimming took 6 bases from V and 2 from J; bases not matched to a gene: 9. The CDR3 loop spans 15 amino acids. This chain's CDR3 is CASRPGRGPPYEQYF. CDR3 sequence (DNA): TGTGCCAGCAGGCCCGGGAGGGGCCCCCCCTACGAGCAGTACTTC.

CDR3 sequence: CSVNPTGSPYEQYF. DNA of the CDR3: TGCAGCGTTAACCCGACAGGGAGTCCCTACGAGCAGTACTTC. V is TRBV29-1 and J is TRBJ2-7; 7 bases line up with TRBD1. This CDR3 has 14 amino acids. Losses at the gene ends were 5 bases for V and 2 bases for J; bases not matched to a gene: 9. Germline-derived CDR1 and CDR2 are SQVTM and ANQGSEA.

The chain employs TRBV9 and TRBJ1-3; D may be TRBD1 (5 bases). Trimming left V 5 bases short and J 4 bases short, with 10 bases between. The CDR3 sequence is 13 residues long. Germline assignment: CDR1 SGDLS and CDR2 YYNGEE. CDR3 DNA sequence: TGTGCCAGCAGAGCGACAGCAGGAAACACCATATATTTT. Protein sequence: CASRATAGNTIYF.

The chain has TRBV19 and TRBJ2-5; unclear D gene. From germline, CDR1 is LNHDA and CDR2 SQIVND (reference sequence). V was shortened by 5 bases and J by 5 bases, with 21 bases between the two germline ends. The CDR3 is 16 amino acids. The CDR3 sequence is CASSGDLTLRRETQYF. CDR3 sequence (DNA): TGTGCCAGTAGTGGAGATCTAACCCTCCGGCGGGAGACCCAGTACTTC.

The chain employs TRBV27 and TRBJ1-5, with D maybe TRBD1 (5 bases). The germline V and J ends were trimmed by 5 bases and 2 bases, with 10 bases remaining between them. From germline, CDR1 is MNHEY and CDR2 SMNVEV (reference sequence). The CDR3 is 14 amino acids. The CDR3: CASSPRVGNQPQHF. CDR3 in DNA: TGTGCCAGCAGTCCCAGGGTAGGCAATCAGCCCCAGCATTTT.

The chain recombines TRBV5-1 with TRBJ1-2; no firm D call. Trimming removed 1 base at V and 8 bases at J, with 18 bases between. The length of the CDR3 is 15 residues. Germline CDR1 reads SGHRS; CDR2 reads YFSETQ. The CDR3 DNA follows: TGCGCCAGCAGCTTGATACGGACCGAGGAGGGAGGCTACACCTTC. Translated: CASSLIRTEEGGYTF.

This chain connects TRBV19 to TRBJ1-5, with D perhaps matching TRBD1 (5 bases). Germline CDR1 reads LNHDA; CDR2 reads SQIVND (reference sequence). V was pared by 6 bases and J by 1 base, with 10 bases between. The CDR3 extends over 14 amino acids. As DNA, the CDR3 is TGTGCCAGTAGAACGAGACAGAGCAATCAGCCCCAGCATTTT. The encoded protein is CASRTRQSNQPQHF.

This chain connects TRBV4-3 to TRBJ2-1, with 7 nucleotides matching TRBD1. Losses at the gene ends were 0 bases for V and 4 bases for J; bases not matched to a gene: 6. This CDR3 spans 16 amino acids. Germline lookup yields CDR1 LGHNA and CDR2 YSLEER. CDR3 in DNA: TGCGCCAGCAGCCAAGATCACAGGGGATCTTACAATGAGCAGTTCTTC. Translated, it gives CASSQDHRGSYNEQFF.

V and J are TRBV5-4 and TRBJ2-7; D remains ambiguous. Germline CDR1 is SGHNT and CDR2 is YYREEE (reference sequence). Trimming took 0 bases from V and 3 from J, leaving 7 bases between them. This CDR3 contains 13 residues. The DNA for the CDR3 is TGTGCCAGCAGCTTGGACGGTTACTACGAGCAGTACTTC. This sequence encodes CASSLDGYYEQYF.

The chain carries TRBV29-1 and TRBJ1-2; maybe TRBD1 (5 bases). Trimming took off 5 bases at V and 4 bases at J, with 17 bases between the two ends. This CDR3 has 14 amino acids. The germline CDR1 and CDR2 sequences are SQVTM and ANQGSEA. The CDR3 loop is CSVYRGAGLYGYTF. DNA for the CDR3: TGCAGCGTTTACCGAGGAGCAGGGCTCTATGGCTACACCTTC.

The gene calls are TRBV19 and TRBJ2-6; weak D call: TRBD2 (6 bases). The CDR3 extends over 15 amino acids. Trimming pared 3 bases from V and 4 bases from J, leaving 10 bases between. Germline CDR1 is LNHDA and CDR2 is SQIVND (reference sequence). The CDR3 DNA follows: TGTGCCAGTAGTATGGGGGGATCCGGGGCCAACGTCCTGACTTTC. This gives the protein CASSMGGSGANVLTF.

J is TRBJ2-3 and V is TRBV19; TRBD2 agrees at 11 bases. Trimming took 10 bases from V and 2 from J; bases not matched to a gene: 11. The germline CDR1 and CDR2 sequences are LNHDA and SQIVND (reference sequence). There are 16 residues in the CDR3. The CDR3 sequence is CATAILAGVNTDTQYF. Here the CDR3 DNA reads TGTGCCACCGCCATACTAGCGGGGGTCAACACAGATACGCAGTATTTT.

The chain combines TRBV29-1 with TRBJ2-2, with 7 bases fitting TRBD1. The V gene's germline CDR1 is SQVTM and CDR2 ANQGSEA. After removal of 3 bases from V and 5 bases from J, the junction contained 6 bases not matched to a gene. The CDR3 loop spans 14 amino acids. The CDR3 nucleotides are TGCAGCGTTGAGTGGACAGGAAGAACCGGGGAGCTGTTTTTT. It specifies CSVEWTGRTGELFF.

This chain connects TRBV19 to TRBJ1-5, with TRBD1 matching over 8 bases. V lost 1 base, J lost 0 bases, and 5 bases stayed unmatched. CDR1 and CDR2 (germline): LNHDA, SQIVND (reference sequence). The CDR3 spans 17 residues. The chain's CDR3 is CASSIASGGNSNQPQHF. CDR3 in DNA: TGTGCCAGTAGTATAGCTTCAGGGGGCAATAGCAATCAGCCCCAGCATTTT.

The chain is built from TRBV5-5 and TRBJ2-6; D is ambiguous. This CDR3 has 14 residues. Germline V gene lookup returns CDR1 SGHKS and CDR2 YYEKEE (reference sequence). V lost 4 bases and J 1 base, leaving 6 bases between the germline ends. CDR3 amino acids: CASSPRSGANVLTF. DNA of the CDR3: TGTGCCAGCAGCCCCCGGTCTGGGGCCAACGTCCTGACTTTC.